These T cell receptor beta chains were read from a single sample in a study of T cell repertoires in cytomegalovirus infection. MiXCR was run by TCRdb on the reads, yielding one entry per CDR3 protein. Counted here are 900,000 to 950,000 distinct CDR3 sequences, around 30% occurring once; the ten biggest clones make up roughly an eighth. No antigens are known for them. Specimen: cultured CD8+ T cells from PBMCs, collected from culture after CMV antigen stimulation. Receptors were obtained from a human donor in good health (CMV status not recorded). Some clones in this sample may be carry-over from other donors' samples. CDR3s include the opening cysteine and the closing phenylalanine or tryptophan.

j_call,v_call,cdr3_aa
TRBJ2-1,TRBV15,CATSRVGGLSSYNEQFF
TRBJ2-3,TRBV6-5,CASSWTVATDTQYF
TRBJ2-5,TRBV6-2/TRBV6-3,CASSLLDGQETQYF
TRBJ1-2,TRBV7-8,CASSPRPTEYYRYTF
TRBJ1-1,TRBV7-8,CASNPPSGRPFSAEAFF
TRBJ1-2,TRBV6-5,CASSYRPTGTGGYTF
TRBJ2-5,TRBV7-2,CASSFERGGLETQYF
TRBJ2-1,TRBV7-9,CASSIRTSGPYNEQFF
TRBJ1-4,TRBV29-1,CSAYLKGTGPNLSTNEKLFF
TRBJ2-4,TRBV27,CASSLTWLNIQYF
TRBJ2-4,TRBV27,CASSLSPGGKNIQYF
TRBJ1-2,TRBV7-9,CASSSPIDRTRRYTF
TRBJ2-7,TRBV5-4,CASSFLPKAPGEQYF
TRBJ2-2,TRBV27,CASSWGLAPNTGELFF
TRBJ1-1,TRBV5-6,CASSLGTTGEAFF
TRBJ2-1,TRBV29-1,CSVELAGDSYYNEQFF
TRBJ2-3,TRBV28,CASGVNPGQGTDTQYF
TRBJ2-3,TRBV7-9,CASSPPFGSTDTQYF
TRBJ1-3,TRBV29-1,CSVEGQLENTIYF
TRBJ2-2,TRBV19,CASSIRGIGTGELFF
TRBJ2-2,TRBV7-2,CASSLNAVGTTGELFF
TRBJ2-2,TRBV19,CASSMAGELFF
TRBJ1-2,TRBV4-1,CASSQTYLRDLDYGYTF
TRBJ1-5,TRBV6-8,CASSYRQNQPQHF
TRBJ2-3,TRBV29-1,CSVVRVGTDTQYF
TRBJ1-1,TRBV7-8,CASSFSGGETEAFF
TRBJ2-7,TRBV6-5,CASSYSPSISYEQYF
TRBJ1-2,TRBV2,CASTPQWEVSGGYTF
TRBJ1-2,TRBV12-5,CASGPAGTGGNYGYTF
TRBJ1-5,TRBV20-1,CSAGDQPQHF
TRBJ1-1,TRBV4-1,CASSQRAGVNTEAFF
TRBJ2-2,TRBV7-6,CASSSAGELGELFF
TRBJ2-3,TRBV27,CASSLFPDRDRGRDTQYF
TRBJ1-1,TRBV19,CASSILWGGLAEAFF
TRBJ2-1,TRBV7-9,CASSLAGLAPNNEQFF
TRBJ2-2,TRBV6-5,CASSYQQDTGELFF
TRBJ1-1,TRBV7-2,CASSPTGVGAFF
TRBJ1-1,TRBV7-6,CASSPRGYTEAFF
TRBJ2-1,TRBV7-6,CASSLDSLTVEQFF
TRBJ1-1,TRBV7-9,CASNLTLGVNTEAFF
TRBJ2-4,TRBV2,CASRNRVAKNIQYF
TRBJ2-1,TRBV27,CASSLAHGSSYNEQFF
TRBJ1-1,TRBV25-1,CASSESLGQGAWTEAFF